This T cell receptor (beta chain) emerged from a study of graft-versus-host responses after intestinal transplantation. The germline CDR1 and CDR2 sequences are KGHSH and LQKENI. Trimming shortened V by 3 bases and J by 2 bases, and 7 bases separated the two germline ends. This CDR3 spans 14 amino acids. Only one count was recorded for this clone. What it binds is unknown. Profiled with immunoSEQ multiplex PCR; TCRdb holds only in-frame clones, not every one. The sample has approximately 100,000 clones; roughly 87% are singletons. Regarding the study as a whole: GvH clones were identified in recipient marrow, with some first appearing in ileum or blood.

The rearrangement uses TRBV18 and TRBJ1-4; D not certain. The sample was unstimulated CD4+ T cells sorted from spleen or lymph node cells, taken before intestinal transplant. The source is a human donor who received an intestinal transplant. As DNA, the CDR3 is TGTGCCAGCTCACCGCCTGGGACTAATGAAAAACTGTTTTTT. It yields the protein CASSPPGTNEKLFF.